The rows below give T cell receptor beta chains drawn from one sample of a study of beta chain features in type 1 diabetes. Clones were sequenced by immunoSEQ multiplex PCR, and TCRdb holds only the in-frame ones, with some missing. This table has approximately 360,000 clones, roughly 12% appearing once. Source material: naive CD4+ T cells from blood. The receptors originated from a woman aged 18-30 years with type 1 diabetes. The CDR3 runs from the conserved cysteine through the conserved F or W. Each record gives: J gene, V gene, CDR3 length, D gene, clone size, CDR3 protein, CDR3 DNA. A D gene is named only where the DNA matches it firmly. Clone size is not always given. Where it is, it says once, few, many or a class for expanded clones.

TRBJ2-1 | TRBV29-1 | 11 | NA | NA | CSVDPVNEQFF | TGCAGCGTTGATCCGGTCAATGAGCAGTTCTTC
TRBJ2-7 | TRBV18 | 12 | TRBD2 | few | CASSPGRDEQYF | TGTGCCAGCTCACCGGGGAGGGACGAGCAGTACTTC
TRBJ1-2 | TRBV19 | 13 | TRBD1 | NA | CASSWGQNYGYTF | TGTGCCAGTAGCTGGGGACAGAACTATGGCTACACCTTC
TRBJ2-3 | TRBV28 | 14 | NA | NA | CASSFGGNTDTQYF | TGTGCCAGCAGTTTTGGGGGGAACACAGATACGCAGTATTTT
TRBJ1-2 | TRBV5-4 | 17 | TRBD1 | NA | CASSLGTGQVGYYGYTF | TGTGCCAGCAGCTTGGGGACCGGACAGGTGGGATACTATGGCTACACCTTC
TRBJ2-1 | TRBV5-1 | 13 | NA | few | CASSLAHSDEQFF | TGCGCCAGCAGCTTGGCGCACTCGGATGAGCAGTTCTTC
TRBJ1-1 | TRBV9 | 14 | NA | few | CASSPQGWGTEAFF | TGTGCCAGCAGCCCCCAGGGGTGGGGCACTGAAGCTTTCTTT
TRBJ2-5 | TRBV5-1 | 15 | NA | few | CASSPGGAGQETQYF | TGCGCCAGCAGCCCCGGAGGGGCCGGACAAGAGACCCAGTACTTC
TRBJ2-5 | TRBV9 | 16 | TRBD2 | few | CASSVGASGGPETQYF | TGTGCCAGCAGCGTAGGGGCTAGCGGGGGGCCAGAGACCCAGTACTTC
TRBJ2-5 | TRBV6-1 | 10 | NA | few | CASTGETQYF | TGTGCCAGTACGGGGGAGACCCAGTACTTC
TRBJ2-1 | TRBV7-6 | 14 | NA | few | CASNRGSSYNEQFF | TGTGCCAGCAACCGCGGAAGCTCCTACAATGAGCAGTTCTTC
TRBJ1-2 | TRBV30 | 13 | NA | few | CAWQVGGGNGYTF | TGTGCCTGGCAGGTCGGGGGGGGCAATGGCTACACCTTC
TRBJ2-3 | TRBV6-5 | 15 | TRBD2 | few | CASSGTSPRTDTQYF | TGTGCCAGCAGTGGGACTAGCCCACGCACAGATACGCAGTATTTT
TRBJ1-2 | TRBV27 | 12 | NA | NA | CASGLQLYGYTF | TGTGCCAGCGGACTTCAACTATACGGCTACACCTTC
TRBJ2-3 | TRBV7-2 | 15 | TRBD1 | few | CASSFWDRLTDTQYF | TGTGCCAGCAGCTTTTGGGACAGACTCACAGATACGCAGTATTTT
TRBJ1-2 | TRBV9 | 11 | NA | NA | CASSVNGGYTF | TGTGCCAGCAGCGTGAATGGCGGCTACACCTTC
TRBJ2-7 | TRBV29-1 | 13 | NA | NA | CSARRGGTYEQYF | TGCAGCGCGCGGCGCGGGGGCACCTACGAGCAGTACTTC
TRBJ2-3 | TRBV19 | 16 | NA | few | CASRDPSGALTDTQYF | TGTGCCAGTAGGGACCCAAGCGGAGCTCTCACAGATACGCAGTATTTT
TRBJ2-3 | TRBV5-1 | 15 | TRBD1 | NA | CASSLGDRYTDTQYF | TGCGCCAGCAGCTTGGGGGACAGATACACAGATACGCAGTATTTT
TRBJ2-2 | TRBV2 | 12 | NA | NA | CASSVVTGELFF | TGTGCCAGCAGTGTCGTCACCGGGGAGCTGTTTTTT
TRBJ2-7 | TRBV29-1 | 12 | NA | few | CSVEVGGYEQYF | TGCAGCGTTGAAGTGGGGGGATACGAGCAGTACTTC
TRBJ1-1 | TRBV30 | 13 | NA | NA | CAWIEQGLSEAFF | TGTGCCTGGATAGAGCAGGGATTGTCTGAAGCTTTCTTT
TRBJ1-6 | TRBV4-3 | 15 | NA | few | CASSKSGGLSSPLHF | TGCGCCAGCAGCAAATCTGGGGGACTCTCTTCACCCCTCCACTTT
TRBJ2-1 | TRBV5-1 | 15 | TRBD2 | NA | CASSFDWEGYNEQFF | TGCGCCAGCAGCTTCGATTGGGAGGGTTACAATGAGCAGTTCTTC
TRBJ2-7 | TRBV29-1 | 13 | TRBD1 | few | CSVTRTGGYEQYF | TGCAGCGTTACCCGGACAGGGGGCTACGAGCAGTACTTC
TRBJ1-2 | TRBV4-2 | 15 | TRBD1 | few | CASSQATGVGYGYTF | TGTGCCAGCAGCCAAGCGACAGGGGTTGGGTATGGCTACACCTTC
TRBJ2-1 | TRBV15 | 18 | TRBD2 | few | CATSGLGSGSMSYNEQFF | TGTGCCACCAGCGGCCTGGGAAGCGGGAGTATGTCCTACAATGAGCAGTTCTTC
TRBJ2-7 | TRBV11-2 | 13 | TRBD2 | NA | CASHRGGADEQYF | TGTGCCAGCCATCGGGGGGGGGCCGACGAGCAGTACTTC
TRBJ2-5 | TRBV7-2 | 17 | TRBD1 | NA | CASSPSPGQGDKETQYF | TGTGCCAGCAGCCCAAGTCCCGGACAGGGCGACAAGGAGACCCAGTACTTC
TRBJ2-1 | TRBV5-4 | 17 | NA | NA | CASSLGAGGQMNNEQFF | TGTGCCAGCAGCTTGGGTGCCGGTGGGCAGATGAACAATGAGCAGTTCTTC
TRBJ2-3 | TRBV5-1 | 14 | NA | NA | CASSLGLPPDTQYF | TGCGCCAGCAGCTTGGGACTGCCTCCGGATACGCAGTATTTT
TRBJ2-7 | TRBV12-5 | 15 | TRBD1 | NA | CASGLGQGAPYEQYF | TGTGCTAGTGGTTTGGGACAGGGGGCCCCCTACGAGCAGTACTTC
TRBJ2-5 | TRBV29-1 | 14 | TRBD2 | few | CSVQNGLVVETQYF | TGCAGCGTGCAAAACGGACTAGTAGTGGAGACCCAGTACTTC
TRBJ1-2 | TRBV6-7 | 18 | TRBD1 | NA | CASSYATNRGQEPYGYTF | TGTGCCAGCAGTTACGCGACCAACCGGGGACAGGAGCCCTATGGCTACACCTTC
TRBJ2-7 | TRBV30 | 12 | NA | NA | CAWSVVGGEQYF | TGTGCCTGGAGTGTAGTTGGCGGCGAGCAGTACTTC
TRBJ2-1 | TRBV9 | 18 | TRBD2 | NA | CASSVARGSGRFDNEQFF | TGTGCCAGCAGCGTAGCTCGGGGTAGCGGGAGATTCGACAATGAGCAGTTCTTC
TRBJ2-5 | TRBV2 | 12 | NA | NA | CASSLGVETQYF | TGTGCCAGCTCCTTAGGGGTCGAGACCCAGTACTTC
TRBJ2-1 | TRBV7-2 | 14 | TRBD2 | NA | CASSLVSGNNEQFF | TGTGCCAGCAGCTTAGTTAGCGGGAACAATGAGCAGTTCTTC
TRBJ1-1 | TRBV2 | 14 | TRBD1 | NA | CASNLGQERGAAFF | TGTGCCAGCAACCTGGGACAGGAACGGGGCGCGGCTTTCTTT
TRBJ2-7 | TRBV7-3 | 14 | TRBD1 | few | CASSTGASSYEQYF | TGTGCCAGCAGCACAGGGGCCAGCTCCTACGAGCAGTACTTC
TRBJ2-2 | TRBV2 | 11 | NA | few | CASTSSGELFF | TGTGCCAGCACTTCGTCCGGGGAGCTGTTTTTT
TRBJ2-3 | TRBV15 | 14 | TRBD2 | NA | CATAVAGVGDTQYF | TGTGCCACCGCGGTAGCGGGAGTAGGGGATACGCAGTATTTT
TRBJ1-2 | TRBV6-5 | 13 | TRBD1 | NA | CASTNRGGYGYTF | TGTGCCAGCACTAACAGGGGGGGCTATGGCTACACCTTC
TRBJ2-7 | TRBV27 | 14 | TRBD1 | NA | CASSLAQGVGEQYF | TGTGCCAGCAGTTTGGCACAGGGGGTCGGCGAGCAGTACTTC
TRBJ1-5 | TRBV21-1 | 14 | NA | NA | CASSKGGQEEPQHF | TGTGCCAGCAGCAAGGGCGGGCAAGAGGAGCCCCAGCATTTT
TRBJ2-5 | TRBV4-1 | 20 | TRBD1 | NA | CASSQAPGQGQWYGQETQYF | TGCGCCAGCAGCCAGGCCCCGGGACAGGGTCAATGGTACGGCCAAGAGACCCAGTACTTC
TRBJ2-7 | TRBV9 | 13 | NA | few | CASSARDSLEQYF | TGTGCCAGCAGCGCAAGAGACTCCCTCGAGCAGTACTTC
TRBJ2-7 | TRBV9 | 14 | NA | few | CASSVGATTYEQYF | TGTGCCAGCAGCGTAGGAGCGACCACCTACGAGCAGTACTTC
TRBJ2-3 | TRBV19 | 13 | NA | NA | CASRRSGTDTQYF | TGTGCCAGTAGGCGTAGCGGCACAGATACGCAGTATTTT
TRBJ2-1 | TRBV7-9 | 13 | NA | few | CADSEDTWDEQFF | TGTGCCGACAGTGAGGACACCTGGGATGAGCAGTTCTTC
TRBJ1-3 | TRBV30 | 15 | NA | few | CAWSGAGGPGNTIYF | TGTGCCTGGAGTGGTGCTGGGGGCCCTGGAAACACCATATATTTT
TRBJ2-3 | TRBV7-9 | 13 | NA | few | CASSPQEGGTQYF | TGTGCCAGCAGCCCCCAGGAGGGTGGTACGCAGTATTTT
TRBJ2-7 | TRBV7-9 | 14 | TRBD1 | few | CASSLVGQGYEQYF | TGTGCCAGCAGCTTAGTGGGACAGGGGTACGAGCAGTACTTC
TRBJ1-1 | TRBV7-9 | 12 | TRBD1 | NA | CASSNRDSKAFF | TGTGCCAGCAGTAACCGGGACAGCAAAGCTTTCTTT
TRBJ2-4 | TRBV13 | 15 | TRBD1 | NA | CASSLTGGRLGIQYF | TGTGCCAGCAGCTTAACAGGGGGAAGACTGGGCATTCAGTACTTC